What follows is one T cell receptor (beta chain) and its context. Its target is unknown. This specimen belongs to a study of cytomegalovirus exposure and HLA in healthy donors. Whole-study findings and limits: Whilst most TCR sequences proved rare, a subset of public TCRs occurred across many donors. A later examination showed that TCR association rates differed by HLA locus, with DRB1 most and HLA-C fewest. Trimming of TCR beta V- and J-genes showed a link, identified in a later analysis, to a missense DCLRE1C variant. Roughly even sequencing depth across donors was the assumption behind the presence/absence analyses.

The CDR3 spans 15 residues. Trimming left V 5 bases short and J 8 bases short, with 19 bases between. Germline lookup yields CDR1 MNHEY and CDR2 SMNVEV (reference sequence). It was with 60 Vbeta and 13 Jbeta primers that the PCR ran. Assay: immunoSEQ multiplex PCR; the TCRdb copy retains only in-frame clones and omits some. Among roughly 90,000 clones listed, about 87% were seen once. V and J are TRBV27 and TRBJ2-1; TRBD1 is a possible D gene (6 bases). This clonotype originated in a man in his late teens or twenties in good health and CMV-seronegative. Sequencing was carried out using PBMCs. Written as DNA, the CDR3 is TGTGCCAGCAGTCCCGACAGGAGGCCGCAGGATGAGCAGTTCTTC. Translated, it gives CASSPDRRPQDEQFF.